One TCR beta chain is described in this entry. Antigen unknown. The data belong to a study of T cell repertoires in cytomegalovirus infection. Across the study: Both a matching HLA type and CMV infection were indicated by public TCR beta signatures.

CDR1 and CDR2 (germline): MNHNY, SVGAGI (reference sequence). CDR3 length: 15 residues. V was pared by 7 bases and J by 5 bases, with 20 bases between. TCRdb fed the reads into MiXCR, producing one record per CDR3 protein. The top ten clones hold 52% of a sample with 110,000 to 150,000 distinct CDR3 sequences, about 31% of them seen once. Overall study findings and caveats: Ex vivo, HLA-C-restricted CMV-specific TCR beta clonotypes prevailed over the rest of the response.

Sequencing was performed on CD8+ T cells from cultured PBMCs, taken from culture after CMV antigen stimulation. This chain connects TRBV6-6 to TRBJ1-1, with a possible D match to TRBD1 (5 bases). The clonotype comes from a human donor in good health (CMV status not recorded). Some clones in this sample may be carry-over from other donors' samples. CDR3 DNA sequence: TGTGCCAGCAAGCCATCAGGCCAGGGAAATACTGAAGCTTTCTTT. It translates to CASKPSGQGNTEAFF.